The clone carrying this T cell receptor (beta chain) was seen repeatedly, ten times or more. Its antigen is not known. These data belong to a study of glioma-infiltrating T cells. Overall study context: Blood libraries targeted about 4- to 11-fold coverage of some 980,000 T cells. General study results and limits: Shared blood CDR3 signature motifs marked patients with low tissue-blood divergence.

V dropped 5 bases and J dropped 3; count of bases not matched to a gene: 7. Germline V gene data show CDR1 as MNHNS and CDR2 as SASEGT. The CDR3 contains 15 residues. TCR alpha and beta CDR3 regions were amplified from RNA using iRepertoire nested multiplex PCR. One-step reverse transcription and amplification started from approximately 100-400 ng of tissue mRNA or PBMC total RNA. One entry per CDR3 protein results from TCRdb running MiXCR on the multiplex PCR reads. The table lists a few hundred thousand distinct CDR3 sequences, around 38% of them singletons. Input material: glioma tissue, nonneoplastic brain tissue, or PBMCs (not recorded which). This clonotype was sampled from a human donor with low-grade glioma or glioblastoma, undergoing nonglioma brain surgery, or in good health (not recorded which). This chain joins TRBV6-1 and TRBJ2-3; 8 bases line up with TRBD2. CDR3 region: CASSSRTSGTDTQYF. The CDR3 DNA reads as TGTGCCAGCAGTTCCAGAACTAGCGGAACAGATACGCAGTATTTT.